One sample yielded the 8 T cell receptor beta chains listed below, sequenced in a study of cytomegalovirus exposure and HLA in healthy donors. The PCR had 60 Vbeta and 13 Jbeta primers. TCRdb's table, derived via immunoSEQ multiplex PCR, lists solely in-frame clones and lacks some. The sample contains roughly 100,000 clones, 63% of which appear only once. Sequencing was carried out using PBMCs. The source of these receptors is a human donor in good health.

Only a few counts were recorded for this clone. The rearrangement joins TRBV15 to TRBJ1-5; D not certain. The CDR3 covers 13 residues. Deletions cut 5 bases from V and 7 bases from J, with 12 bases between. Germline V gene sequence: CDR1 LNHNV, CDR2 YYDKDF (reference sequence). In DNA form, the CDR3 reads TGTGCCACCAGCCCTCAGCCGGGGCAGCCCCAGCATTTT. It codes for CATSPQPGQPQHF.

V gene TRBV27 combines with J gene TRBJ1-4; no firm D call. This CDR3 has 17 residues. Germline V CDR1 and CDR2: MNHEY, SMNVEV (reference sequence). The ends were cut back, 5 bases at V and 11 bases at J, with 27 bases in the middle. CDR3 sequence: CASSPYPQRIPSGKLFF. In DNA form, the CDR3 reads TGTGCCAGCAGTCCCTACCCTCAGCGGATCCCAAGCGGGAAACTGTTTTTT.

J is TRBJ1-4 and V is TRBV10-2; D is perhaps TRBD1 (5 bases). The CDR3 length is 12 residues. The germline V and J ends were trimmed by 10 bases and 5 bases, with 11 bases remaining between them. Germline CDR1 WSHSY, CDR2 SAAADI. The CDR3 bases are TGCGCCATACAGGTTTCCAATGAAAAACTGTTTTTT. Translating gives CAIQVSNEKLFF.

Only a few counts were recorded for this clone. The J gene is TRBJ1-5, the V gene TRBV4-2; unclear D gene. The CDR3 extends over 14 amino acids. Germline V CDR1 and CDR2: LGHNA, YNFKEQ. The V and J ends lost 3 bases and 10 bases respectively, with 16 bases between them. CDR3 sequence reads: CASSQEGVNRPQHF. The CDR3, as DNA: TGTGCCAGCAGCCAGGAGGGAGTAAATCGTCCCCAGCATTTT.

V is TRBV6-4 and J is TRBJ2-1; 9 positions match TRBD1. The trim removed 2 bases at V and 7 bases at J, leaving 3 bases unmatched. CDR1 is MRHNA, CDR2 SNTAGT, per germline. The CDR3 runs 14 residues. The CDR3, as DNA: TGTGCCAGCAGTGACACTGGGACAGGGAATGAGCAGTTCTTC. This translates into CASSDTGTGNEQFF.

A single count supports this clone. The chain couples TRBV30 to TRBJ2-7; 7 bases fit TRBD1. J lost 7 bases, V lost 2 bases, and 11 bases had no gene match. Germline V gives CDR1 GTSNPN, CDR2 SVGIG (reference sequence). This CDR3 is 14 amino acids long. CDR3 amino acids: CAWSSWTGVREQYF. CDR3 nucleotides: TGTGCCTGGAGTAGCTGGACAGGCGTTAGAGAGCAGTACTTC.

This clone appeared a few times. CDR3 sequence: CASSLVTGVAIYEQYF. For the CDR3, the DNA is TGTGCCAGCAGCTTGGTGACAGGGGTCGCGATCTACGAGCAGTACTTC. The chain uses TRBV11-2 and TRBJ2-7, with 8 bases fitting TRBD1. The CDR3 sequence is 16 residues long. The junction had 10 bases not matched to a gene; V was cut back by 3 bases and J by 3 bases. CDR1 and CDR2 from the germline V gene are SGHAT and FQNNGV.

The rearrangement joins TRBV11-1 to TRBJ2-7, with TRBD2 matching 7 bases. This CDR3 region has 14 residues. J was trimmed by 2 bases and V by 2 bases; bases with no gene match: 3. Germline V gene data show CDR1 as SGHAT and CDR2 as FQDESV (reference sequence). Written as DNA, the CDR3 is TGTGCCAGCAGCTTAACGGCGGGAGCCTACGAGCAGTACTTC. Amino acid sequence: CASSLTAGAYEQYF.